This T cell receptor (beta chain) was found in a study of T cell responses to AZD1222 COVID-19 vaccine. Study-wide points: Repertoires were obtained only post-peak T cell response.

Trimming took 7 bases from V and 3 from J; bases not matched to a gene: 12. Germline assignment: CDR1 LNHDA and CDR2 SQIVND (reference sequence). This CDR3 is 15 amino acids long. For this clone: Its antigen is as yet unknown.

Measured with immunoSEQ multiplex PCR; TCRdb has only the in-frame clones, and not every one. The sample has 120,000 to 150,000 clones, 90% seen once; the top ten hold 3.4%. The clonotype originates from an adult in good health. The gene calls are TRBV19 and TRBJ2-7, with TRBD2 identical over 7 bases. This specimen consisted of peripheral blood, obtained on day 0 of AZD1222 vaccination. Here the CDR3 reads CASKEGRGSFYEQYF. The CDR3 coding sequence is TGTGCCAGTAAGGAGGGGAGGGGTTCTTTCTACGAGCAGTACTTC.